This T cell receptor beta chain was captured by sequencing in a study of T cells in localized non-small cell lung cancer. Study-wide results and caveats: The highest T cell clonality was in uninvolved adjacent lung, above tumor. The study linked higher blood T cell density to longer overall survival. In adjacent lung, a median around 50 of the top 100 tumor clones were found.

With respect to this clone: Antigen: not known.

Sequencing used immunoSEQ multiplex PCR; TCRdb keeps in-frame clones, though not all of them. The data show 700 or so clones, 19% seen once. Germline CDR1 reads GTSNPN; CDR2 reads SVGIG (reference sequence). There are 15 residues in the CDR3. V was cut by 2 bases and J by 3 bases, with 14 bases left in between. The specimen was lung tumor tissue, collected before any cancer treatment. The sequence was collected from a male donor older than 55 with stage III squamous cell lung carcinoma. The V call is TRBV30, the J call TRBJ2-1; D gene unclear. CDR3 sequence (DNA): TGTGCCTGGAGTACCTCCCCAGTATTCTACAATGAGCAGTTCTTC. Its translation is CAWSTSPVFYNEQFF.